This TCR beta chain was captured by sequencing in a study of shared clonotypes between healthy human individuals. Sequencing was performed with immunoSEQ multiplex PCR; in TCRdb, only in-frame clones are kept and a portion is missing. Among more than 2,000,000 clones, roughly nine tenths were seen once, and the ten largest hold around 0.14%. Findings of the study overall: Only a few donors were included, so the genetic and exposure-history diversity represented was limited.

Donors were healthy HIV-negative adults without recently reported acute infections or vaccinations. In regard to this clone: Its antigen remains unidentified. The sample contains more than one DNA sequence encoding this CDR3.

The clonotype was recovered from a man aged 18 to 35 in good health. The material sequenced was naive CD4+ T cells sorted from blood. The subset is: CD45RA+ positively selected.

The CDR3, as DNA: TGCGCCAGCAGCCCGGCGGGGGGCAATCAGCCCCAGCATTTT. Encoded protein: CASSPAGGNQPQHF. J is TRBJ1-5 and V is TRBV5-1, with a possible D match to TRBD1 (5 bases). This CDR3 contains 14 residues. From germline, CDR1 is SGHRS and CDR2 YFSETQ. Trimming pared 4 bases from V and 2 bases from J, leaving 10 bases between.